Listed below are T cell receptor beta chains from one sample, sequenced in a study of cytomegalovirus exposure and HLA in healthy donors. Assay used: immunoSEQ multiplex PCR; TCRdb lists only in-frame clones, some missing. The table has about 160,000 clones, roughly 80% seen once. The material sequenced was PBMCs. Every receptor here comes from a woman aged 18-35 years in good health and CMV-seronegative. Each CDR3 is given with its conserved first and last residue. The D gene is left open where the match is weak. Size is stated for part of the rows, as once, few or many counts, or as a class when the clone is expanded.

.	TRBV28	TRBD1	TRBJ1-5	CASRTTGGFSNQPQHF	TGTGCCAGCAGGACAACAGGGGGTTTTAGCAATCAGCCCCAGCATTTT
.	TRBV5-4	TRBD2	TRBJ2-7	CASSPGTSGIPTYEQYF	TGTGCCAGCAGCCCGGGGACTAGCGGAATACCTACCTACGAGCAGTACTTC
once	TRBV28	.	TRBJ2-7	CASSFQTEIYEQYF	TGTGCCAGCAGTTTTCAGACAGAGATCTACGAGCAGTACTTC
.	TRBV6-5	TRBD1	TRBJ1-2	CASRPGTGGYTF	TGTGCCAGCAGACCCGGGACAGGTGGCTACACCTTC
.	TRBV10-3	.	TRBJ1-2	CATGEADYGYTF	TGTGCCACCGGGGAAGCGGACTATGGCTACACCTTC
.	TRBV11-2	.	TRBJ2-2	CASSYPLTDPGELFF	TGTGCCAGCAGCTACCCACTGACAGACCCCGGGGAGCTGTTTTTT
.	TRBV7-2	TRBD2	TRBJ2-7	CASSFSGGYEQYF	TGTGCCAGCAGCTTTAGCGGGGGGTACGAGCAGTACTTC
.	TRBV7-3	TRBD1	TRBJ2-3	CASRKGQDTDTQYF	TGTGCCAGCAGGAAGGGACAGGACACAGATACGCAGTATTTT
.	TRBV5-1	TRBD1	TRBJ2-1	CASSLQGARNEQFF	TGCGCCAGCAGTTTGCAGGGGGCTCGGAATGAGCAGTTCTTC
once	TRBV4-1	TRBD2	TRBJ2-1	CASSQDGGRLYNEQFF	TGCGCCAGCAGCCAAGATGGCGGGAGGCTCTACAATGAGCAGTTCTTC
.	TRBV2	TRBD1	TRBJ2-7	CASSLDRGRPYEQYF	TGTGCCAGCAGCCTAGACAGGGGGCGACCCTACGAGCAGTACTTC
.	TRBV10-1	.	TRBJ2-7	CASSVGREGEQYF	TGCGCCAGCAGTGTGGGCAGGGAAGGCGAGCAGTACTTC
.	TRBV6-1	TRBD2	TRBJ2-7	CASSEWSSGFYEQYF	TGTGCCAGCAGTGAGTGGTCTAGCGGCTTCTACGAGCAGTACTTC
.	TRBV11-1	.	TRBJ1-1	CASSSQGSWSTEAFF	TGTGCCAGCAGCTCTCAGGGGTCCTGGAGCACTGAAGCTTTCTTT
.	TRBV9	.	TRBJ1-3	CASSVGAGETGNTIYF	TGTGCCAGCAGCGTAGGGGCCGGGGAAACTGGAAACACCATATATTTT